These 8 T cell receptor beta chains originate from one sample sequenced in a study of blood T cell repertoires in COVID-19. The repertoire was sequenced with immunoSEQ multiplex PCR; TCRdb's copy has only in-frame clones and lacks some. The table lists over 200,000 clones, 85% of them singletons. The sequencing sample was made of PBMCs or T cells enriched from blood (not recorded which). Receptors were obtained from a man aged 35 to 55 who had recovered from COVID-19.

The CDR3 region is CASSTQTYEKPQHF. The CDR3 DNA sequence: TGTGCCAGTAGTACGCAAACCTACGAGAAGCCCCAGCATTTT. This rearrangement joins TRBV19 to TRBJ1-5; D not certain. This CDR3 is built from 14 residues. Germline V CDR1 and CDR2: LNHDA, SQIVND (reference sequence). Deletions cut 4 bases from V and 8 bases from J, with 15 bases between.

The chain recombines TRBV7-4 with TRBJ2-5; 8 nucleotides agree with TRBD2. This CDR3 region has 15 residues. Germline assignment: CDR1 SGHVT and CDR2 SQSDAQ. V lost 6 bases, J lost 1 base, and 7 bases stayed unmatched. CDR3 sequence reads: CASSQRTSRQETQYF. The DNA for the CDR3 is TGTGCCAGCAGTCAACGGACTAGCCGCCAAGAGACCCAGTACTTC.

V usage is TRBV7-9 and J usage is TRBJ1-1; 7 positions agree with TRBD1. There are 13 residues in the CDR3. J lost 4 bases, V lost 5 bases, and 4 bases had no gene match. Per germline, CDR1 SEHNR and CDR2 FQNEAQ (reference sequence). The CDR3 loop reads CASSRTGATEAFF. The CDR3 coding sequence is TGTGCCAGCAGCCGTACAGGGGCCACTGAAGCTTTCTTT. Full variable domain (remainder filled in from reference TRBV7-9 and TRBJ1-1): DTGVSQNPRHKITKRGQNVTFRCDPISEHNRLYWYRQTLGQGPEFLTYFQNEAQLEKSRLLSDRFSAERPKGSFSTLEIQRTEQGDSAMYLCASSRTGATEAFFGQGTRLTVV.

This sequence joins TRBV9 and TRBJ1-3; D remains ambiguous. Deletions cut 1 base from V and 4 bases from J, with 12 bases between. Germline-derived CDR1 and CDR2 are SGDLS and YYNGEE. The CDR3 sequence is 15 residues long. CDR3 nucleotides: TGTGCCAGCAGCGTATTTGAAGCGGTCGGAAACACCATATATTTT. Protein product: CASSVFEAVGNTIYF. Full variable domain (outside the CDR3, taken from reference TRBV9 and TRBJ1-3): DSGVTQTPKHLITATGQRVTLRCSPRSGDLSVYWYQQSLDQGLQFLIQYYNGEERAKGNILERFSAQQFPDLHSELNLSSLELGDSALYFCASSVFEAVGNTIYFGEGSWLTVV.

The V gene is TRBV25-1, the J gene TRBJ2-3; D might be TRBD1 (6 bases). This CDR3 region has 16 residues. CDR1 is MGHDK, CDR2 SYGVNS, per germline. Between the trimmed V and J ends, which lost 3 bases and 0 bases, there was a span of 13 bases. The CDR3 coding sequence is TGTGCCAGCAGTGACTTTTCGGGACACAGCACAGATACGCAGTATTTT. Protein product: CASSDFSGHSTDTQYF.

The chain has TRBV28 and TRBJ2-7; D perhaps matches TRBD2 (6 bases). Per the germline V gene, CDR1 is MDHEN and CDR2 is SYDVKM. V gave up 6 bases and J gave up 6 bases, with 9 bases separating them. The CDR3 is 11 residues long. CDR3 sequence (DNA): TGTGCCAGCAGCTTGGGGGGCGAGCAGTACTTC. It encodes CASSLGGEQYF.

This clone was seen a single time. The chain employs TRBV5-1 and TRBJ2-1, with 10 bases that match TRBD2. CDR1 is SGHRS and CDR2 is YFSETQ in the germline V gene. V shed 5 bases, J shed 4 bases, and the junction held 6 bases outside the gene matches. The CDR3 has 15 amino acids. The CDR3 DNA sequence: TGCGCCAGCAGTTCGACTAGCGGGCCTTACAATGAGCAGTTCTTC. It translates to CASSSTSGPYNEQFF.

This clone has a handful of counts. This chain links TRBV6-4 with TRBJ1-1; TRBD1 is a possible D gene (6 bases). The length of the CDR3 is 13 residues. Germline V gene data show CDR1 as MRHNA and CDR2 as SNTAGT. The V gene lost 6 bases and the J gene lost 1 base, with 9 bases spanning the gap. The CDR3 loop is CASSRGENTEAFF. DNA for the CDR3: TGTGCCAGCAGCAGGGGTGAGAACACTGAAGCTTTCTTT.